This passage covers 30 T cell receptor beta chains from one sample sequenced in a study of shared clonotypes between healthy human individuals. Clones were read by immunoSEQ multiplex PCR, and TCRdb kept only the in-frame ones, dropping some. This table has millions of clones, roughly 92% appearing once. Sequencing input: naive CD4+ T cells sorted from blood. Specified subset: CD45RA+ positively selected. The receptors here all came from a man younger than 35 in good health.

The chain joins TRBV18 to TRBJ2-1; perhaps TRBD2 as D (5 bases). V lost 2 bases, J lost 9 bases, and 14 bases lay in between. Germline V gives CDR1 KGHSH, CDR2 LQKENI. The CDR3 is 14 amino acids. The CDR3 region is CASSPLLGGGEQFF. Written as DNA, the CDR3 is TGTGCCAGCTCACCATTACTTGGAGGAGGTGAGCAGTTCTTC.

V gene TRBV5-1 combines with J gene TRBJ2-5; 11 bases fit TRBD2. There are 15 residues in the CDR3. The V and J ends lost 1 base and 4 bases, in that order; junction bases with no gene match: 3. The germline gives CDR1 SGHRS, CDR2 YFSETQ. CDR3 loop: CASSLNGLAGETQYF. The CDR3 DNA reads TGCGCCAGCAGCTTGAACGGACTAGCGGGAGAGACCCAGTACTTC.

A word on this clone: Different DNA sequences within this sample yield the same CDR3. Written as DNA, the CDR3 is TGCGCCAGCAGCTTGGGAGGGGCGGGTTTGGAGACCCAGTACTTC. Its translation is CASSLGGAGLETQYF. The chain links TRBV5-1 to TRBJ2-5; D may correspond to TRBD1 or TRBD2 (5 bases each). This CDR3 comprises 15 residues. V lost 0 bases and J 5 bases, leaving 14 bases between the germline ends. Germline V CDR1 and CDR2: SGHRS, YFSETQ.

This clone was seen just once. The genes are TRBV18 and TRBJ1-1, with D possibly being TRBD1 (5 bases). The CDR3 totals 14 residues. Germline values: CDR1 KGHSH, CDR2 LQKENI. The V and J ends lost 3 bases and 5 bases respectively, with 13 bases between them. In DNA, the CDR3 is TGTGCCAGCTCACCTACTAGAGGGGAAACTGAAGCTTTCTTT. This gives the protein CASSPTRGETEAFF.

The rearrangement uses TRBV11-2 and TRBJ2-3; no clear D. V was shortened by 5 bases and J by 5 bases, with 5 bases between the two germline ends. The CDR3 is made up of 11 amino acids. Germline V gives CDR1 SGHAT, CDR2 FQNNGV. Written as DNA, the CDR3 is TGTGCCAGCAGCCCAGGAGATACGCAGTATTTT. Protein: CASSPGDTQYF. Full variable domain (remainder filled in from reference TRBV11-2 and TRBJ2-3): EAGVAQSPRYKIIEKRQSVAFWCNPISGHATLYWYQQILGQGPKLLIQFQNNGVVDDSQLPKDRFSAERLKGVDSTLKIQPAKLEDSAVYLCASSPGDTQYFGPGTRLTVL.

The rearrangement links TRBV6-1 to TRBJ2-3, with D perhaps TRBD2 (7 bases). CDR1 is MNHNS and CDR2 is SASEGT in the germline V gene. Trimming took 5 bases from V and 3 from J, leaving 15 bases between them. This CDR3 is 15 amino acids long. CDR3 coding DNA: TGTGCCAGCAGTCCCCGGGGGGCCAATACAGATACGCAGTATTTT. Amino acids: CASSPRGANTDTQYF.

V is TRBV2 and J is TRBJ1-1, with D possibly matching TRBD1 (5 bases). The CDR3 consists of 17 residues. The germline V gene encodes CDR1 SNHLY and CDR2 FYNNEI. V gave up 1 base and J gave up 5 bases, with 20 bases separating them. Here the CDR3 reads CASSEVLLGQGVTEAFF. Written as DNA, the CDR3 is TGTGCCAGCAGTGAAGTACTGCTTGGGCAGGGTGTTACTGAAGCTTTCTTT.

The CDR3 nucleotides read TGTGCCAGCAGTACAGGGGCAGTCAATTCACCCCTCCACTTT. Translating it yields CASSTGAVNSPLHF. The gene calls are TRBV6-5 and TRBJ1-6, with 7 bases lining up with TRBD1. Germline values: CDR1 MNHEY, CDR2 SVGAGI. With V trimmed by 5 bases and J by 7 bases, 5 bases remained unmatched. There are 14 residues in the CDR3.

This clone was seen more than once but under ten times. The genes are TRBV28 and TRBJ1-5, with D hard to call. This CDR3 is 12 amino acids long. V shed 6 bases and J shed 1 base, with 4 bases lying between them. Germline V gene data show CDR1 as MDHEN and CDR2 as SYDVKM. CDR3 protein: CASSQSNQPQHF. The CDR3 bases are TGTGCCAGCAGCCAAAGCAATCAGCCCCAGCATTTT.

This chain uses TRBV6-1 with TRBJ1-1; D perhaps matches TRBD1 (6 bases). Looked up from germline, CDR1 is MNHNS and CDR2 is SASEGT. V dropped 5 bases and J dropped 3 bases, with 13 bases sitting between them. The CDR3 runs to 14 residues. The CDR3 loop is CASSSRDIYTEAFF. DNA for the CDR3: TGTGCCAGCAGTTCGAGGGACATCTACACTGAAGCTTTCTTT.

The genes are TRBV19 and TRBJ2-7, with 9 bases fitting TRBD2. Germline loops: CDR1 LNHDA, CDR2 SQIVND (reference sequence). The CDR3 consists of 14 residues. V trimming: 5 bases; J trimming: 4 bases; junction bases outside the gene matches: 6. CDR3 sequence: CASSSGLAGYEQYF. CDR3 bases: TGTGCCAGTAGTTCGGGACTAGCAGGGTACGAGCAGTACTTC.

On this clone: The same CDR3 can be traced to other DNA sequences in this sample. The chain uses TRBV30 and TRBJ1-1; D might be TRBD1 (5 bases). This CDR3 is 13 amino acids long. In germline, CDR1 is GTSNPN, CDR2 SVGIG (reference sequence). The ends were cut back, 0 bases at V and 2 bases at J, with 7 bases in the middle. CDR3 coding DNA: TGTGCCTGGAGTGTGGGGCTCAACACTGAAGCTTTCTTT. Translating gives CAWSVGLNTEAFF.

CDR3 in amino acids: CAISEAPNEKLFF. For the CDR3, the DNA is TGTGCCATCAGTGAGGCCCCCAATGAAAAACTGTTTTTT. V usage is TRBV10-3 and J usage is TRBJ1-4; D is uncertain. The CDR3 extends over 13 amino acids. CDR1 is ENHRY and CDR2 is SYGVKD in the germline V gene. V was cut by 2 bases and J by 5 bases, with 6 bases left in between.

In regard to this clone: The sample carries other DNA sequences with the same CDR3. The chain is built from TRBV18 and TRBJ1-1; TRBD1 agrees at 7 bases. The CDR3 is made up of 13 amino acids. Germline V CDR1 and CDR2: KGHSH, LQKENI. Trimming took 4 bases from V and 2 from J; bases not matched to a gene: 1. The DNA for the CDR3 is TGTGCCAGCTCACGGGACAGCAACACTGAAGCTTTCTTT. Translated: CASSRDSNTEAFF.

The chain combines TRBV4-2 with TRBJ2-6, with TRBD1 identical over 8 bases. The CDR3 length is 17 residues. V gave up 1 base and J gave up 1 base; unmatched junction bases: 3. Germline CDR1 LGHNA, CDR2 YNFKEQ. This CDR3 reads CASSQGTGKSGANVLTF. For the CDR3, the DNA is TGTGCCAGCAGCCAAGGGACAGGGAAATCTGGGGCCAACGTCCTGACTTTC.

About this clone: Other DNA variants within this sample encode the same CDR3. The chain employs TRBV20-1 and TRBJ2-7; D is uncertain. The CDR3 is 11 amino acids. CDR1 and CDR2 (germline): DFQATT, SNEGSKA (reference sequence). V lost 6 bases and J lost 2, with 8 bases in between. The CDR3 protein is CSASRAYEQYF. The CDR3 DNA reads TGCAGTGCCTCAAGGGCCTACGAGCAGTACTTC.

The rearrangement joins TRBV7-2 to TRBJ2-2, with D possibly being TRBD1 (6 bases). Germline V gene data show CDR1 as SGHTA and CDR2 as FQGNSA. The V end lost 2 bases, the J end lost 0 bases, and 13 bases lay between the germline ends. The length of the CDR3 is 17 residues. The CDR3 coding sequence is TGTGCCAGCAGCTTATGGCCCGGGACATCGAACACCGGGGAGCTGTTTTTT. Its translation is CASSLWPGTSNTGELFF.

This sequence joins TRBV10-2 and TRBJ2-1, with TRBD1 identical over 7 bases. The CDR3 is 14 residues long. Germline CDR1 and CDR2: WSHSY and SAAADI. V lost 6 bases and J lost 2; bases outside the gene matches: 4. The chain's CDR3 is CASSEGATYNEQFF. The CDR3 nucleotides are TGCGCCAGCAGCGAGGGGGCCACCTACAATGAGCAGTTCTTC.

V and J are TRBV7-9 and TRBJ2-7; 12 bases line up with TRBD2. The length of the CDR3 is 16 residues. The germline gives CDR1 SEHNR, CDR2 FQNEAQ (reference sequence). J was trimmed by 5 bases and V by 3 bases; bases with no gene match: 8. This CDR3 reads CASSLWLAGGPHEQYF. CDR3 coding DNA: TGTGCCAGCAGCTTGTGGCTAGCGGGGGGGCCCCACGAGCAGTACTTC.

The V gene is TRBV5-1, the J gene TRBJ1-1, with D unclear. In germline, CDR1 is SGHRS, CDR2 YFSETQ. The CDR3 covers 14 residues. Trimming stripped 4 bases from V and 1 base from J, with 11 bases between. CDR3 sequence reads: CASSPRSPNTEAFF. As DNA, the CDR3 is TGCGCCAGCAGCCCCAGGAGCCCGAACACTGAAGCTTTCTTT.

The CDR3 is CASGLEGRYTEAFF. CDR3 bases: TGTGCTAGTGGTTTGGAGGGACGGTACACTGAAGCTTTCTTT. The V and J genes are TRBV12-5 and TRBJ1-1; perhaps TRBD1 as D (5 bases). Per germline, CDR1 LGHNT and CDR2 FRNRAP. This CDR3 spans 14 amino acids. The V end lost 1 base, the J end lost 3 bases, and 9 bases lay between the germline ends. The whole variable domain, filled in from reference TRBV12-5 and TRBJ1-1, reads DARVTQTPRHKVTEMGQEVTMRCQPILGHNTVFWYRQTMMQGLELLAYFRNRAPLDDSGMPKDRFSAEMPDATLATLKIQPSEPRDSAVYFCASGLEGRYTEAFFGQGTRLTVV.

The gene calls are TRBV10-3 and TRBJ2-2, with no clear D. Trimming cost V 8 bases and J 3 bases, with 13 bases left between them. The CDR3 runs to 14 residues. CDR1 ENHRY and CDR2 SYGVKD come from the germline V gene. The CDR3 nucleotides read TGTGCCATCCGTCCTGTTAGGGACACCGGGGAGCTGTTTTTT. Amino acids: CAIRPVRDTGELFF.

The chain uses TRBV6-1 and TRBJ2-3; possibly TRBD2 for D (5 bases). CDR1 MNHNS and CDR2 SASEGT come from the germline V gene. Trimming cost V 2 bases and J 0 bases, with 15 bases left between them. The CDR3 totals 17 residues. The CDR3 DNA reads TGTGCCAGCAGTGAAATGGTAGCGAGACCTAGCACAGATACGCAGTATTTT. Translation: CASSEMVARPSTDTQYF.

This clone was seen a single time. The chain has TRBV6-5 and TRBJ2-1, with TRBD1 identical over 7 bases. J was trimmed by 4 bases and V by 2 bases; bases with no gene match: 8. Germline V gives CDR1 MNHEY, CDR2 SVGAGI. This CDR3 contains 16 residues. CDR3 region: CASSYQGDRVYNEQFF. CDR3 in DNA: TGTGCCAGCAGTTACCAAGGAGACAGGGTTTACAATGAGCAGTTCTTC.

Comment on this clone: In the same sample, other DNA sequences code for this CDR3. The V gene is TRBV5-4, the J gene TRBJ2-3; D is possibly TRBD2 (7 bases). The germline V gene has CDR1 SGHNT and CDR2 YYREEE (reference sequence). The CDR3 is 15 residues long. V was shortened by 2 bases and J by 1 base, with 11 bases between the two germline ends. CDR3 coding DNA: TGTGCCAGCAGCTTAGGGGGGGTCGGCACAGATACGCAGTATTTT. Translated: CASSLGGVGTDTQYF.

Notes on this clone: Additional DNA sequences in this sample encode the identical CDR3. This chain's CDR3 is CASSPSGLYNEQFF. The CDR3 nucleotides are TGTGCCAGCAGCCCTTCCGGGCTCTACAATGAGCAGTTCTTC. The chain is built from TRBV9 and TRBJ2-1; no clear D. The V end lost 4 bases, the J end lost 3 bases, and 11 bases lay between the germline ends. Germline V lookup: CDR1 SGDLS, CDR2 YYNGEE. The CDR3 is made up of 14 amino acids.

This chain connects TRBV7-2 to TRBJ2-7; 8 bases are a match to TRBD1. CDR3 length: 16 amino acids. CDR1 and CDR2 from the germline V gene are SGHTA and FQGNSA. Trimming cost V 5 bases and J 3 bases; bases outside gene matches: 12. CDR3 DNA: TGTGCCAGCAGCCCAAGACTGGACAGGGTCGTCTACGAGCAGTACTTC. Its protein product is CASSPRLDRVVYEQYF.

The rearrangement links TRBV5-1 to TRBJ1-6, with TRBD1 matching over 9 bases. The CDR3 consists of 14 residues. The junction had 1 base not matched to a gene; V was cut back by 0 bases and J by 9 bases. Per germline, CDR1 SGHRS and CDR2 YFSETQ. DNA for the CDR3: TGCGCCAGCAGCTTGGGGACAGGGGCTTCACCCCTCCACTTT. This sequence encodes CASSLGTGASPLHF. Full variable domain (rest looked up from reference TRBV5-1 and TRBJ1-6): KAGVTQTPRYLIKTRGQQVTLSCSPISGHRSVSWYQQTPGQGLQFLFEYFSETQRNKGNFPGRFSGRQFSNSRSEMNVSTLELGDSALYLCASSLGTGASPLHFGNGTRLTVT.

This clone was detected once. V usage is TRBV2 and J usage is TRBJ1-5; TRBD1 is a possible D gene (5 bases). The CDR3 has 16 amino acids. V was pared by 8 bases and J by 0 bases, with 17 bases between. Germline-derived CDR1 and CDR2 are SNHLY and FYNNEI. CDR3 region: CASGATVLYSNQPQHF. For the CDR3, the DNA is TGTGCCAGCGGGGCGACAGTATTATATAGCAATCAGCCCCAGCATTTT.

A word on this clone: The sample carries other DNA sequences with the same CDR3. The J gene is TRBJ1-2, the V gene TRBV14; D is uncertain. Germline CDR1 is SGHDN and CDR2 is FVKESK. V lost 0 bases to trimming and J lost 8 bases, with 7 bases between them. CDR3 length: 12 residues. CDR3 region: CASSQDRVGYTF. As DNA, the CDR3 is TGTGCCAGCAGCCAAGATCGGGTCGGCTACACCTTC.